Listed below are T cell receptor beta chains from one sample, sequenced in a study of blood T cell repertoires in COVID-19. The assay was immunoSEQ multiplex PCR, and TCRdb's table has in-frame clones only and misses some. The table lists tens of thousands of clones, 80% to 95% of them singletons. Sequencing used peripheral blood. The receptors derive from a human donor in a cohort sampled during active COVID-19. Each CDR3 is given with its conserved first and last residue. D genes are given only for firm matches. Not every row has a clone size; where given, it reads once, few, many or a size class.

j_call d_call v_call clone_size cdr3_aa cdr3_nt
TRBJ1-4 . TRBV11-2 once CASRLSGGGEKLFF TGTGCCAGCAGGCTCAGCGGGGGCGGAGAAAAACTGTTTTTT
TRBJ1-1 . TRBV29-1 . CSVDRQLNTEAFF TGCAGCGTTGATCGACAGTTGAACACTGAAGCTTTCTTT
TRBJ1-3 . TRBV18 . CASSALGSGNTIYF TGTGCCAGCTCAGCTCTCGGCTCTGGAAACACCATATATTTT
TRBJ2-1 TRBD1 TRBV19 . CASSRTGGSYNEQFF TGTGCCAGTAGTAGGACAGGGGGCTCCTACAATGAGCAGTTCTTC
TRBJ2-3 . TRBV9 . CASSVTVGIGTDTQYF TGTGCCAGCAGCGTAACGGTCGGGATAGGCACAGATACGCAGTATTTT
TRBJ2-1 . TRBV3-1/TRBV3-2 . CASSQGSILDEQFF TGTGCCAGCAGCCAAGGTTCTATTCTGGATGAGCAGTTCTTC
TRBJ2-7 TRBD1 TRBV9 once CASSTNPRTGTGDYEQYF TGTGCCAGCAGCACCAACCCGAGGACCGGGACAGGAGACTACGAGCAGTACTTC
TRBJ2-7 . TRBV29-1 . CSVRDTGYEQYF TGCAGCGTTCGTGACACCGGCTACGAGCAGTACTTC
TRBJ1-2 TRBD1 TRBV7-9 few CASSLRQGSYGYTF TGTGCCAGCAGCTTAAGACAGGGGAGCTATGGCTACACCTTC
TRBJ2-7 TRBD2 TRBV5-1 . CASSLGASGSSYEQYF TGCGCCAGCAGCTTGGGGGCTAGCGGGAGCTCCTACGAGCAGTACTTC
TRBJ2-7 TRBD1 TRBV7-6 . CASSPGQGMEEQYF TGTGCCAGCAGCCCAGGACAGGGGATGGAGGAGCAGTACTTC
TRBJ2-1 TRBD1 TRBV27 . CASSQDRGSYNEQFF TGTGCCAGCAGCCAAGACAGGGGATCCTACAATGAGCAGTTCTTC
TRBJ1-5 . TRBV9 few CASSGESNQPQHF TGTGCCAGCAGCGGCGAAAGCAATCAGCCCCAGCATTTT
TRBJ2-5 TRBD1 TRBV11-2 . CASSRRTGGQETQYF TGTGCCAGCAGCCGACGGACAGGGGGGCAAGAGACCCAGTACTTC
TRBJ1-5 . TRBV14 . CASSQGRNQPQHF TGTGCCAGCAGCCAAGGTCGGAATCAGCCCCAGCATTTT
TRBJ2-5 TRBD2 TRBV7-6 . CASSRGGQETQYF TGTGCCAGCAGCCGCGGGGGCCAAGAGACCCAGTACTTC
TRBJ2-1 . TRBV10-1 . CASSESGRNEQFF TGCGCCAGCAGTGAGTCTGGGAGGAATGAGCAGTTCTTC
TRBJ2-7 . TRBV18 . CASSPAGPSYEQYF TGTGCCAGCTCACCAGCTGGGCCCTCCTACGAGCAGTACTTC
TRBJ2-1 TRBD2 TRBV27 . CASSSWTSGIYNEQFF TGTGCCAGCAGTTCCTGGACTAGCGGGATCTACAATGAGCAGTTCTTC
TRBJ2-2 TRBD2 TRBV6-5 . CASLSGSGTGELFF TGTGCTAGCCTTAGCGGGAGTGGTACCGGGGAGCTGTTTTTT
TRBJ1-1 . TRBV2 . CASSPYTEAFF TGTGCCAGCTCCCCGTACACTGAAGCTTTCTTT
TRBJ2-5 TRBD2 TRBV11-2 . CASSVVVAGGGETQYF TGTGCCAGCAGCGTGGTGGTAGCGGGAGGGGGAGAGACCCAGTACTTC
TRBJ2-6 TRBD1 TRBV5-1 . CASSLEGAAPSGANVLTF TGCGCCAGCAGCTTGGAGGGGGCCGCACCCTCTGGGGCCAACGTCCTGACTTTC
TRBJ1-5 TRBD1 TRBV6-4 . CASSDQRVRTGNNQPQHF TGTGCCAGCAGTGACCAGAGGGTGAGGACAGGGAATAATCAGCCCCAGCATTTT
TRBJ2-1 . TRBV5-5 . CASSLDLSSYNEQFF TGTGCCAGCAGCTTGGACTTGAGCTCCTACAATGAGCAGTTCTTC
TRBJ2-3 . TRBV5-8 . CASSKQGQNTDTQYF TGTGCCAGCAGCAAACAGGGTCAGAACACAGATACGCAGTATTTT
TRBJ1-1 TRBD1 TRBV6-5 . CASSTQGVDTEAFF TGTGCCAGCAGCACCCAGGGGGTAGACACTGAAGCTTTCTTT
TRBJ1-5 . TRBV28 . CASSSGSLGNQPQHF TGTGCCAGCAGTTCGGGGTCCCTTGGCAATCAGCCCCAGCATTTT
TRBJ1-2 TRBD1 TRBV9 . CASSVETGSNYGYTF TGTGCCAGCAGCGTAGAGACAGGGTCGAACTATGGCTACACCTTC
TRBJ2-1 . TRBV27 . CASSVFLVGARNEQFF TGTGCCAGCAGTGTCTTTTTAGTAGGGGCCCGCAATGAGCAGTTCTTC
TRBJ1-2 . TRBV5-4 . CASSLPGTVGYTF TGTGCCAGCAGCTTGCCGGGAACTGTAGGCTACACCTTC
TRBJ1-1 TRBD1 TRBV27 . CASSFRAGGTEAFF TGTGCCAGCAGTTTTCGGGCAGGGGGCACTGAAGCTTTCTTT
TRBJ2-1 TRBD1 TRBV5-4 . CASSPGQGPFDEQFF TGTGCCAGCAGCCCAGGACAGGGACCTTTCGATGAGCAGTTCTTC
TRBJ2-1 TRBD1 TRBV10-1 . CASSGRDRASNEQFF TGCGCCAGCAGCGGTCGGGACAGGGCCTCCAATGAGCAGTTCTTC
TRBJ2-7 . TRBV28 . CASSGAPPNYEQYF TGTGCCAGCAGTGGGGCACCTCCTAACTACGAGCAGTACTTC
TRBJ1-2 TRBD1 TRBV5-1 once CASSLGTGPYGYTF TGCGCCAGCAGCTTGGGGACAGGTCCCTATGGCTACACCTTC
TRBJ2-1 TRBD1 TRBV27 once CASSLPLDRGREQFF TGTGCCAGCAGTTTACCCCTCGACAGGGGCAGGGAGCAGTTCTTC
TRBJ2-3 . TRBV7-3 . CASASVSTDTQYF TGTGCCAGCGCGTCGGTTTCCACAGATACGCAGTATTTT
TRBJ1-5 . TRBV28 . CASSLSGSSNQPQHF TGTGCCAGCAGTTTATCAGGCTCCAGCAATCAGCCCCAGCATTTT
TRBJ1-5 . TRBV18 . CASSPNEQGFNQPQHF TGTGCCAGCTCGCCCAACGAGCAGGGATTCAATCAGCCCCAGCATTTT
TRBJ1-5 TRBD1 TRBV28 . CASSRDRVPQPQHF TGTGCCAGCAGTCGGGACAGGGTGCCTCAGCCCCAGCATTTT
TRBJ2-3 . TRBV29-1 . CSVEVGTDTQYF TGCAGCGTTGAAGTCGGGACAGATACGCAGTATTTT
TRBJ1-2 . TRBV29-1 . CSVQPTPGRGYTF TGCAGCGTGCAACCGACCCCGGGGAGGGGCTACACCTTC
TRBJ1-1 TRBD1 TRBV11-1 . CASSPGGDRATEAFF TGTGCCAGCAGCCCGGGCGGGGACAGGGCTACTGAAGCTTTCTTT
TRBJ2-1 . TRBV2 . CASNVAGPRPNEQFF TGTGCCAGCAATGTGGCGGGACCCCGGCCCAATGAGCAGTTCTTC
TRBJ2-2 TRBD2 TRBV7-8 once CASSLAEGLAGGIYTGELFF TGTGCCAGCAGCTTAGCGGAGGGACTAGCGGGAGGGATTTACACCGGGGAGCTGTTTTTT
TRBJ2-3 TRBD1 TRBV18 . CASSALFLPGGQGADTQYF TGTGCCAGCTCAGCCCTGTTCCTCCCAGGGGGACAGGGCGCAGATACGCAGTATTTT
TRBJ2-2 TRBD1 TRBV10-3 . CAIRGQGANTGELFF TGTGCCATCAGGGGACAGGGAGCGAACACCGGGGAGCTGTTTTTT
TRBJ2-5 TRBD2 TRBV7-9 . CASSSGLADQETQYF TGTGCCAGCAGCTCAGGACTAGCGGATCAAGAGACCCAGTACTTC
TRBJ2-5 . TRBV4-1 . CASSLSGGDQETQYF TGCGCCAGCAGCCTAAGTGGAGGGGACCAAGAGACCCAGTACTTC
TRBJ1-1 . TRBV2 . CASSAEGSMTEAFF TGTGCCAGCAGTGCTGAGGGAAGTATGACTGAAGCTTTCTTT
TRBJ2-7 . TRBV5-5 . CASSTSGGYYEQYF TGTGCCAGCAGCACCTCGGGGGGCTACTACGAGCAGTACTTC
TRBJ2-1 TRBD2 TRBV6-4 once CASSAKRWEGSTYNEQFF TGTGCCAGCAGTGCCAAACGGTGGGAGGGTAGCACCTACAATGAGCAGTTCTTC
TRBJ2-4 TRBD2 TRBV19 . CASSTPLLGRSRNIQYF TGTGCCAGTAGTACTCCCCTTCTCGGGAGGTCTAGAAACATTCAGTACTTC
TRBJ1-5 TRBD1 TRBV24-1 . CATSDATGGREPQHF TGTGCCACCAGTGATGCGACAGGGGGCCGGGAGCCCCAGCATTTT